In this sample, the clone carrying this TCR beta chain is medium-sized (0.01 to 0.1%). Each CDR3 protein gets one entry after TCRdb re-called the RT-PCR reads with MiXCR. The sample lists 4,500 to 7,000 distinct CDR3 sequences, 6.5% to 10% seen once, with roughly a tenth in the top ten. This CDR3 is 14 amino acids long. Trimming cost V 0 bases and J 12 bases; bases outside gene matches: 6. Germline CDR1 reads LGHNA; CDR2 reads YSLEER. This record belongs to a study of immune reconstitution after stem cell transplant in scleroderma. The biological material was taken before or after autologous hematopoietic stem cell transplantation (not recorded which). The source of this sequence is a male donor with systemic sclerosis. V and J are TRBV4-3 and TRBJ1-4; 8 bases agree with TRBD1. For the CDR3, the DNA is TGCGCCAGCAGCCAAGATCCGGACAGGGACCAACTGTTTTTT. It codes for CASSQDPDRDQLFF.